The T cell receptor beta chain under discussion was sequenced for a study of blood T cell repertoires in COVID-19. The wider study: COVID-19 samples, acute and convalescent, were from the United States, Italy and Spain. T cells, B-cell-depleted T cells, or PBMCs supplied cDNA or gDNA.

Original methodology: Estimation of nucleated cell counts relied on the amplification of reference gene primers. The assay was immunoSEQ multiplex PCR, and TCRdb's table has in-frame clones only and misses some. The DNA was the basis for D and trimming; V, J and clone size are from that table. Seen here are fewer than 150,000 clones, approximately 87% observed once, and the top ten hold approximately 4%. Material for sequencing was peripheral blood. This clonotype was sampled from a woman between 40 and 50 years old with acute or convalescent COVID-19.

Written as DNA, the CDR3 is TGTGCCAGTAGTATCCCGAGGACTGAAGCTTTCTTT. It yields the protein CASSIPRTEAFF. This sequence joins TRBV19 and TRBJ1-1; D call uncertain. The CDR3 covers 12 residues. Trimming removed 3 bases at V and 5 bases at J, with 7 bases between. Looked up from germline, CDR1 is LNHDA and CDR2 is SQIVND (reference sequence).